This TCR beta chain was sequenced in a study of blood T cell repertoires in COVID-19. Study-wide context: Samples came from the United States, Italy and Spain, spanning acute and convalescent COVID-19.

Recruitment covered 20 to 25 US areas and drew participants whose ages spanned roughly 18 to 95 years. The study assigned cohorts using participant-reported clinical history. Per the authors' pipeline: The authors estimated nucleated cell counts from reference gene primer amplification. The assay was immunoSEQ multiplex PCR, and TCRdb's table has in-frame clones only and misses some. The D gene and trimming were derived from the DNA, and the V and J assignments and clone size from that table. The repertoire holds some 270,000 clones, with 70% to 90% as singletons. Per germline, CDR1 MNHEY and CDR2 SVGEGT. This CDR3 has 15 amino acids. Trimming pared 3 bases from V and 2 bases from J, leaving 8 bases between.

The sequencing input was PBMCs or T cells enriched from blood (not recorded which). The sequence was collected from a woman younger than 45 with acute COVID-19. The chain uses TRBV6-2 or TRBV6-3 and TRBJ2-6; D is ambiguous. The CDR3 reads CASSYYATGANVLTF. Written as DNA, the CDR3 is TGTGCCAGCAGTTATTACGCTACTGGGGCCAACGTCCTGACTTTC.